The clone carrying this T cell receptor beta chain was counted at least ten times. Its antigen is still unknown. This specimen belongs to a study of identical twins. Broader study findings: Recombination models fit unrelated individuals' TCR alpha sharing but underestimated twins'.

V lost 6 bases, J lost 5 bases, and 9 bases stayed unmatched. This CDR3 has 14 residues. Per germline, CDR1 DFQATT and CDR2 SNEGSKA (reference sequence). TCRdb reprocessed the 5' RACE reads with MiXCR, giving one entry per CDR3 protein. In the table there are 400,000 to 550,000 distinct CDR3 sequences, 22% of which are singletons. Separately, the same data were catalogued under a study of T cells expressing NK-cell markers.

The V gene is TRBV20-1, the J gene TRBJ1-2; 10 bases are shared with TRBD1. Material: CD4+ T cells sorted from blood. This TCR derives from a woman between 18 and 29 years old in good health. The CDR3 DNA reads as TGCAGTGCCCCGGGACAGGGGAAGCGGTATGGCTACACCTTC. Its translation: CSAPGQGKRYGYTF.